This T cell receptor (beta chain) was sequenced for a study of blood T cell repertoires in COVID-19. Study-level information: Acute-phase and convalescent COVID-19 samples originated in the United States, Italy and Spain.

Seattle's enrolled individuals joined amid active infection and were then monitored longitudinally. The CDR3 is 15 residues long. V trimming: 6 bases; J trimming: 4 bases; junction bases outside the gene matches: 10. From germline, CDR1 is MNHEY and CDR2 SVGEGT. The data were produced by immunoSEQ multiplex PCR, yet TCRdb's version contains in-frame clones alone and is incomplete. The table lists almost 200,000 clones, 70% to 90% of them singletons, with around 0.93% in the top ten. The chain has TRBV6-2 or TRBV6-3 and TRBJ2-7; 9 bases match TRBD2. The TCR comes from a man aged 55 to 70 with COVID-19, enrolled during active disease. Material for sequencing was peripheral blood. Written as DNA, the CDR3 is TGTGCCAGCAGCTCCCCCCAGCGGGAGGAATACGAGCAGTACTTC. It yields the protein CASSSPQREEYEQYF.